This T cell receptor (beta chain) was captured in a study of regulatory T cells in long-lasting Graves disease. Study outcomes and limitations: No thyroid tissue was studied; the work used peripheral blood only.

Time point reported: newly diagnosed GD, antithyroid drugs for less than 3 months. RNA isolated from PBMCs was used to make the TCR library. As regards this clonotype: As yet, its antigen is unknown.

In building TCR beta libraries, iRepertoire HTBI primers were used together with Arm-PCR of CDR3 regions. TCRdb re-derived calls from the multiplex PCR reads in MiXCR, one entry per CDR3 protein. Here the sample spans 350,000 to 550,000 distinct CDR3 sequences, over 15% being singletons. The germline gives CDR1 SEHNR, CDR2 FQNEAQ (reference sequence). The CDR3 contains 16 residues. The V and J ends lost 1 base and 0 bases respectively, with 9 bases between them. The same sample was also studied in work on T cells in Graves' hyperthyroidism and ophthalmopathy.

Material: peripheral blood mononuclear cells (PBMCs), obtained at new diagnosis, from a patient treated with antithyroid drugs. The chain carries TRBV7-9 and TRBJ2-2, with unresolved D. The clonotype comes from a woman under 30 with Graves disease. CDR3 DNA sequence: TGTGCCAGCAGCTTAGTAGGCCTAACGAACACCGGGGAGCTGTTTTTT. This gives the protein CASSLVGLTNTGELFF. The whole variable domain, filled in from reference TRBV7-9 and TRBJ2-2, reads DTGVSQNPRHKITKRGQNVTFRCDPISEHNRLYWYRQTLGQGPEFLTYFQNEAQLEKSRLLSDRFSAERPKGSFSTLEIQRTEQGDSAMYLCASSLVGLTNTGELFFGEGSRLTVL.